The T cell receptor beta chain described here comes from a study of tumor-infiltrating lymphocytes in primary liver carcinoma. The overall study: Sequenced samples came back with roughly 3.5 to 8 million productive TCRbeta reads, and the counts looked alike across tissue types. Study-wide results and limits: Tumor-blood pairs (like tumor-adjacent pairs) overlapped less than tumor region pairs did. A significantly higher top-250-clone fraction was found in tumors than in blood (p = 0.039).

The investigators made TCR beta cDNA from roughly 0.45 ug total RNA, using a constant-region primer. What produced the TCR beta libraries was three nested multiplex PCR rounds using slightly modified ARM-PCR. The first two PCR rounds used TRBV1-TRBV30 forward primers with a C-beta reverse primer, about 10 cycles each. TCRdb analysed the multiplex PCR reads with MiXCR anew, one entry per CDR3 protein. The sample includes fewer than 85,000 distinct CDR3 sequences, under 75% of them seen just once. On this clonotype: What it binds is not known. One base away lies a much larger clone, so this may be a sequencing read error.

The CDR3 contains 13 residues. V lost 3 bases, J lost 0 bases, and 7 bases lay in between. CDR1 DFQATT and CDR2 SNEGSKA come from the germline V gene (reference sequence). For each extraction, RNA and DNA were obtained together from about 21-30 mg of unsorted bulk tissue. Each participant had primary liver carcinoma, and surgical resection was the treatment. Sequences were obtained from tumor-adjacent normal liver tissue. The sequence was obtained from a man in his forties with primary liver carcinoma and hepatitis B virus infection. The chain uses TRBV20-1 and TRBJ2-3; D is unresolved. CDR3: CSASLRSTDTQYF. The CDR3 bases are TGCAGTGCTAGTCTTAGGAGCACAGATACGCAGTATTTT.